This T cell receptor beta chain was sequenced for a study of tissue T cells after allogeneic stem cell transplantation (dated by TCRdb to the early 2020s). For context, the study as a whole: The study profiled TCR beta repertoires in many tissues obtained from research autopsies of patients with and without GVHD, and also in mouse models of GVHD. On the human side, the study was prospective and observational, with no blinding or randomization. Broad study findings and their caveats: Sampling depth was acknowledged as a limitation, and the patient cohort was both small and clinically heterogeneous. Within patients, how anatomically similar tissues were was a major factor shaping TCR repertoire composition, regardless of disease or transplant status. The study did not determine which tissue TCRs were alloreactive or antigen-specific, and some clones might have been persisting host cells. Blood and spleen T cells captured only a limited portion of the TCR repertoire detected in tissues, in both patients and mice. Only a few T cell clones appeared in more than one patient, yet motif-based clustering showed tissue-specific repertoire signatures that were shared between patients.

Read against the paper, the sample's time point label means: mouse harvest day 14 after allogeneic transplant. Mouse grafts combined 10^7 T-cell-depleted bone marrow cells with 10^6 splenic CD5+ T cells, given via tail vein injection. GVHD in mice was modeled with a major MHC-mismatch B6 (H2b) into BALB/c (H2d) model, and tissues were profiled at day 7 or 14. On day 7 or 14 post-transplant, mouse tissues and retro-orbital blood were harvested with separate sterile tools for each animal, and livers were flushed beforehand. Before genomic DNA isolation with the DNeasy Blood & Tissue Kit, mouse tissues were minced using razor blades in buffered saline. This clone is judged medium-sized (0.01 to 0.1%). Its antigen target is currently unknown. Here, both gene names and germline sequences come from the mouse. Read coverage stops 1 residue before the CDR3 terminus; the germline J gene supplies the remainder.

CDR1 and CDR2, looked up from the germline V gene (reference sequence), are LGHDT and YNNKQL. The CDR3 measures 14 amino acids from cysteine to phenylalanine. Part of the CDR3 DNA is given, 39 bases translated from base 1. V is trimmed back by 5 bases and J by 4 bases, and the junction contains 1 base that no gene match accounts for. Library generation was performed with the immunoSEQ multiplex PCR assay. Adaptive Biotechnologies performed the TCRbeta CDR3 sequencing at survey depth and reported CDR3 sequences, V/J genes, productive frequency and template counts. Amplification of TCR beta CDR3 regions started from genomic DNA instead of RNA. The authors' analysis ran thus. Pairwise repertoire overlap between tissues was quantified with Jensen-Shannon divergence, where 1 means complete divergence and 0 identical. Tissues were clustered by single-linkage agglomerative hierarchical clustering of pairwise JSD values and displayed as dendrograms. All patient samples were analyzed with GLIPH2 using simulation_depth 1000, kmer_min_depth 3 and cdr3_length_cutoff 8, and only groups containing more than two unique CDR3s were kept. A standardized tissue-overlap score was generated by extrapolating Jaccard GLIPH-group overlap across patients to a standard repertoire size of 1000 clones. Linear mixed-effect models, with tissue included as a fixed effect and individual included as a random effect, were used to assess associations of diversity with clinical or experimental variables. TCRdb carries this immuneACCESS record with in-frame sequences only. Its versions omit some clonotypes, under half of them owing to an unresolved V gene in the studies checked, with the rest unexplained. D and trimming were read from the DNA, whereas the V and J calls and clone size are those reported in that table. The sample table shows more than 4,000 clones, and roughly 41% are seen once. The top ten clones comprise around a fifth of the sample.

The clonotype was recovered from a female BALB/c mouse given C57BL/6 T cells with graft-versus-host disease after an allogeneic hematopoietic cell transplant. The source material was gut tissue. The chain is encoded by TRBV4 joined to TRBJ2-5, with 12 bases matching TRBD2. The covered CDR3 bases are TGTGCCAGCAGCGACTGGGGGGGCGAAGACACCCAGTAC. This encodes CASSDWGGEDTQY. The complete CDR3 reads CASSDWGGEDTQYF. The full variable domain, with segments outside the CDR3 supplied by the reference TRBV4 and TRBJ2-5 proteins, appears as ETAVFQTPNYHVTQVGNEVSFNCKQTLGHDTMYWYKQDSKKLLKIMFSYNNKQLIVNETVPRRFSPQSSDKAHLNLRIKSVEPEDSAVYLCASSDWGGEDTQYFGPGTRLLVL.